The 21 T cell receptor beta chains in this list originate from one sample, sequenced in a study of T cell changes during pregnancy in multiple sclerosis. The protocol was immunoSEQ multiplex PCR, while the TCRdb copy is restricted to in-frame clones and leaves out a portion. This sample carries about 21,000 clones, nearly 90% of them seen once, and the ten largest clones take 7.5%. This specimen consisted of CD8+ T cells from peripheral blood mononuclear cells, obtained in the second trimester of pregnancy. The receptors come from a female donor in good health, enrolled as a control in a pregnancy study.

The chain uses TRBV20-1 and TRBJ2-5; D remains ambiguous. Germline loops: CDR1 DFQATT, CDR2 SNEGSKA (reference sequence). The CDR3 totals 11 residues. V was trimmed by 6 bases and J by 5 bases, leaving 10 bases between them. CDR3 sequence: CSAREPETQYF. As DNA, the CDR3 is TGCAGTGCGCGAGAACCGGAGACCCAGTACTTC.

The rearrangement joins TRBV7-9 to TRBJ1-1; TRBD1 matches at 7 bases. The V gene's germline CDR1 is SEHNR and CDR2 FQNEAQ (reference sequence). With V trimmed by 6 bases and J by 1 base, 14 bases remained unmatched. CDR3 size: 17 residues. The CDR3 loop is CASSAFPGQITNTEAFF. As DNA, the CDR3 is TGTGCCAGCAGTGCTTTCCCGGGACAGATAACGAACACTGAAGCTTTCTTT.

This sequence joins TRBV19 and TRBJ2-2; TRBD1 is a possible D gene (5 bases). Germline V gene sequence: CDR1 LNHDA, CDR2 SQIVND (reference sequence). The CDR3 totals 12 residues. V was trimmed by 8 bases and J by 6 bases, leaving 10 bases between them. The CDR3 reads CASDQGPGELFF. In DNA, the CDR3 is TGTGCCAGTGACCAGGGTCCCGGGGAGCTGTTTTTT.

This clone occurred once. The chain has TRBV7-9 and TRBJ1-3; 7 bases agree with TRBD1. V lost 5 bases and J lost 5; bases outside the gene matches: 9. This CDR3 is built from 15 residues. Germline CDR1 SEHNR, CDR2 FQNEAQ (reference sequence). Here the CDR3 reads CASSLNRGGRNTIYF. In nucleotides, the CDR3 is TGTGCCAGCAGCCTCAACAGGGGCGGGCGAAACACCATATATTTT. Drawing the rest from reference TRBV7-9 and TRBJ1-3, the complete variable domain is DTGVSQNPRHKITKRGQNVTFRCDPISEHNRLYWYRQTLGQGPEFLTYFQNEAQLEKSRLLSDRFSAERPKGSFSTLEIQRTEQGDSAMYLCASSLNRGGRNTIYFGEGSWLTVV.

The chain carries TRBV30 and TRBJ1-1, with TRBD1 matching over 10 bases. Germline V lookup: CDR1 GTSNPN, CDR2 SVGIG (reference sequence). This CDR3 contains 14 residues. The V and J ends lost 5 bases and 6 bases, in that order; junction bases with no gene match: 9. CDR3 DNA sequence: TGTGCCTGGGCCGGGACAGGGGTGGTATCTGAAGCTTTCTTT. Its protein is CAWAGTGVVSEAFF.

CDR3 loop: CASSPSGRDYGYTF. CDR3 sequence (DNA): TGTGCCAGCAGTCCCTCCGGGAGAGATTATGGCTACACCTTC. The V call is TRBV27, the J call TRBJ1-2; D is uncertain. Germline V gives CDR1 MNHEY, CDR2 SMNVEV (reference sequence). V was shortened by 5 bases and J by 5 bases, with 15 bases between the two germline ends. CDR3 length: 14 residues.

The rearrangement links TRBV4-1 to TRBJ2-7; D not resolved. Germline CDR1 is MGHRA and CDR2 is YSYEKL. The V and J ends lost 0 bases and 0 bases respectively, with 3 bases between them. CDR3 length: 13 residues. The CDR3 spells CASSQDYSYEQYF. CDR3 in DNA: TGCGCCAGCAGCCAAGATTACTCCTACGAGCAGTACTTC.

This chain joins TRBV6-5 and TRBJ2-7, with D perhaps TRBD2 (6 bases). The V end lost 0 bases, the J end lost 4 bases, and 13 bases lay between the germline ends. Looked up from germline, CDR1 is MNHEY and CDR2 is SVGAGI. This CDR3 contains 15 residues. CDR3 loop: CASSYSAEGGYEQYF. The CDR3 DNA reads as TGTGCCAGCAGTTACTCGGCGGAGGGAGGATACGAGCAGTACTTC.

This chain uses TRBV19 with TRBJ1-5; D is perhaps TRBD1 (5 bases). CDR3 length: 15 amino acids. Trimming took off 5 bases at V and 1 base at J, with 12 bases between the two ends. From germline, CDR1 is LNHDA and CDR2 SQIVND (reference sequence). As DNA, the CDR3 is TGTGCCAGTAGTTGGCAGGGAGGAAGCAATCAGCCCCAGCATTTT. It codes for CASSWQGGSNQPQHF. The whole variable domain, remainder taken from reference TRBV19 and TRBJ1-5, is DGGITQSPKYLFRKEGQNVTLSCEQNLNHDAMYWYRQDPGQGLRLIYYSQIVNDFQKGDIAEGYSVSREKKESFPLTVTSAQKNPTAFYLCASSWQGGSNQPQHFGDGTRLSIL.

This rearrangement joins TRBV5-4 to TRBJ1-2; the match to TRBD1 covers 10 bases. The J segment lost 5 bases and the V segment lost 5 bases, leaving 9 bases of the junction unmatched. The CDR3 is made up of 15 amino acids. Per germline, CDR1 SGHNT and CDR2 YYREEE (reference sequence). The CDR3 region is CASRGGTGDDYGYTF. In DNA, the CDR3 is TGTGCCAGCAGGGGAGGGACAGGGGATGATTATGGCTACACCTTC.

This sequence joins TRBV27 and TRBJ2-1; D is unclear. Per the germline V gene, CDR1 is MNHEY and CDR2 is SMNVEV (reference sequence). CDR3 length: 13 residues. V was shortened by 2 bases and J by 7 bases, with 9 bases between the two germline ends. CDR3 bases: TGTGCCAGCAGTTTAGGAGAACGGAATGAGCAGTTCTTC. This translates into CASSLGERNEQFF.

This chain joins TRBV15 and TRBJ1-2, with a tentative D call TRBD1 (6 bases). CDR1 and CDR2 (germline): LNHNV, YYDKDF (reference sequence). The ends were cut back, 0 bases at V and 3 bases at J, with 17 bases in the middle. The CDR3 totals 17 residues. CDR3 in amino acids: CATSRDSRGGADYGYTF. The CDR3 nucleotides are TGTGCCACCAGCAGAGATAGCCGTGGGGGGGCAGACTATGGCTACACCTTC.

This sequence joins TRBV28 and TRBJ2-7; TRBD1 agrees at 8 bases. V dropped 7 bases and J dropped 3; count of bases not matched to a gene: 5. The germline CDR1 and CDR2 sequences are MDHEN and SYDVKM. The CDR3 runs 13 residues. The CDR3: CASTPRGLYEQYF. CDR3 in DNA: TGTGCCAGCACCCCCAGGGGGCTCTACGAGCAGTACTTC. The entire variable domain, with the rest obtained from reference TRBV28 and TRBJ2-7, is as follows: DVKVTQSSRYLVKRTGEKVFLECVQDMDHENMFWYRQDPGLGLRLIYFSYDVKMKEKGDIPEGYSVSREKKERFSLILESASTNQTSMYLCASTPRGLYEQYFGPGTRLTVT.

This chain joins TRBV27 and TRBJ2-1, with a possible D match to TRBD2 (6 bases). This CDR3 has 15 amino acids. Germline-derived CDR1 and CDR2 are MNHEY and SMNVEV (reference sequence). The germline V and J ends were trimmed by 3 bases and 8 bases, with 17 bases remaining between them. CDR3 loop: CASSFRRDGTHEQFF. CDR3 bases: TGTGCCAGCAGTTTCCGGCGGGATGGGACCCATGAGCAGTTCTTC.

The V and J genes are TRBV4-1 and TRBJ2-7; 11 bases are shared with TRBD2. Looked up from germline, CDR1 is MGHRA and CDR2 is YSYEKL. Trimming took 0 bases from V and 3 from J; bases not matched to a gene: 4. This CDR3 spans 16 amino acids. The CDR3 DNA sequence: TGCGCCAGCAGCCAAGATGCTAGCGGGGGGTACTACGAGCAGTACTTC. Translation: CASSQDASGGYYEQYF.

The chain combines TRBV7-9 with TRBJ2-1, with TRBD1 matching 9 bases. V lost 7 bases to trimming and J lost 7 bases; unmatched junction nucleotides: 8. This CDR3 spans 14 amino acids. The germline V gene has CDR1 SEHNR and CDR2 FQNEAQ (reference sequence). CDR3 coding DNA: TGTGCCAGCACCCCCGGGACAGGGTGGAATGAGCAGTTCTTC. This gives the protein CASTPGTGWNEQFF. The full variable domain, with the rest looked up from reference TRBV7-9 and TRBJ2-1, is DTGVSQNPRHKITKRGQNVTFRCDPISEHNRLYWYRQTLGQGPEFLTYFQNEAQLEKSRLLSDRFSAERPKGSFSTLEIQRTEQGDSAMYLCASTPGTGWNEQFFGPGTRLTVL.

This rearrangement joins TRBV18 to TRBJ2-7; TRBD2 might be the D (6 bases). The V end lost 5 bases, the J end lost 0 bases, and 17 bases lay between the germline ends. CDR1 KGHSH and CDR2 LQKENI come from the germline V gene. The CDR3 runs 16 residues. In DNA form, the CDR3 reads TGTGCCAGCTCAAGGTTGCGGGGCTACAGCTCCTACGAGCAGTACTTC. As protein: CASSRLRGYSSYEQYF.

V gene TRBV7-8 combines with J gene TRBJ1-1, with D maybe TRBD1 (6 bases). Trimming took 7 bases from V and 4 from J, leaving 13 bases between them. The V gene's germline CDR1 is SGHVS and CDR2 FQNEAQ. The CDR3 extends over 13 amino acids. The CDR3 sequence is CASTWRGRTEAFF. For the CDR3, the DNA is TGTGCCAGCACCTGGCGGGGGCGCACTGAAGCTTTCTTT.

The chain combines TRBV5-6 with TRBJ2-7; 9 nucleotides match TRBD1. With V trimmed by 3 bases and J by 2 bases, 12 bases remained unmatched. There are 17 residues in the CDR3. Germline V gives CDR1 SGHDT, CDR2 YYEEEE. CDR3 DNA: TGTGCCAGCAGCTCAGCCAGGGGACAGGGCATAACCTACGAGCAGTACTTC. Protein product: CASSSARGQGITYEQYF.

The V gene is TRBV6-1, the J gene TRBJ1-2; the D gene is possibly TRBD1 (5 bases). This CDR3 has 14 residues. The germline V gene encodes CDR1 MNHNS and CDR2 SASEGT. V was pared by 10 bases and J by 4 bases, with 19 bases between. The DNA for the CDR3 is TGTGCCACCTCCGAACCGGGACTGACCTATGGCTACACCTTC. It is translated as CATSEPGLTYGYTF.

V usage is TRBV5-1 and J usage is TRBJ2-1; 8 nucleotides line up with TRBD2. CDR3 length: 13 amino acids. Germline V gene sequence: CDR1 SGHRS, CDR2 YFSETQ. V shed 4 bases and J 9 bases; nucleotides not matched to a gene: 6. The CDR3 reads CASSPGGVGEQFF. CDR3 nucleotides: TGCGCCAGCAGCCCCGGGGGGGTAGGTGAGCAGTTCTTC.